The clone carrying this TCR beta chain occurred a few times. TCRdb processed the 5' RACE reads anew with MiXCR; each CDR3 protein has one entry. The sample lists around 1.7 million distinct CDR3 sequences; under 35% were seen once. CDR3 length: 13 amino acids. Trimming at V came to 10 bases and at J to 5 bases, leaving 9 bases not matched to a gene. Germline V lookup: CDR1 MNHEY, CDR2 SVGEGT. This sample was included in a study of identical twins. The receptor was derived from a newborn girl in good health. The rearrangement links TRBV6-2 or TRBV6-3 to TRBJ2-3; 7 bases align to TRBD1. Sequencing input: cord blood. CDR3 nucleotide sequence: TGTGCCACTTGGGACAGCCCACAAGATACGCAGTATTTT. Protein: CATWDSPQDTQYF.